This passage covers 23 T cell receptor beta chains from one sample sequenced in a study of PD-L1 blockade in urothelial cancer. Time point here: peripheral blood 6 weeks after treatment start. Sequencing used immunoSEQ multiplex PCR; TCRdb keeps in-frame clones, though not all of them. The data contain around 80,000 clones, roughly 90% of them singletons. Material: PBMCs, obtained around atezolizumab (anti-PD-L1) treatment. These receptor sequences come from a woman older than 75 with urothelial cancer.

V usage is TRBV9 and J usage is TRBJ2-1, with a weak D call TRBD1 (6 bases). CDR1 and CDR2 from the germline V gene are SGDLS and YYNGEE. The ends were cut back, 3 bases at V and 5 bases at J, with 12 bases in the middle. The length of the CDR3 is 14 residues. The CDR3 nucleotides read TGTGCCAGCAGCGCCAGGGGTCTCGACAATGAGCAGTTCTTC. This sequence encodes CASSARGLDNEQFF. The whole variable domain, filled in from reference TRBV9 and TRBJ2-1, reads DSGVTQTPKHLITATGQRVTLRCSPRSGDLSVYWYQQSLDQGLQFLIQYYNGEERAKGNILERFSAQQFPDLHSELNLSSLELGDSALYFCASSARGLDNEQFFGPGTRLTVL.

This clone has only one observation. The V gene is TRBV5-1, the J gene TRBJ2-4; 8 nucleotides align to TRBD1. The length of the CDR3 is 13 residues. In germline, CDR1 is SGHRS, CDR2 YFSETQ. After removal of 1 base from V and 8 bases from J, the junction contained 2 bases not matched to a gene. CDR3 region: CASSLQDRDIQYF. The CDR3 DNA reads TGCGCCAGCAGCTTGCAGGACAGGGACATTCAGTACTTC.

The V and J genes are TRBV29-1 and TRBJ1-1; possible D gene TRBD1, 5 bases. With 6 bases removed from V and 4 bases from J, the gap between germline ends came to 18 bases. Germline values: CDR1 SQVTM, CDR2 ANQGSEA. The CDR3 is 14 amino acids. The CDR3 nucleotides read TGCAGCGTCATACCCCGGGGGAAGGGCACTGAAGCTTTCTTT. Its translation: CSVIPRGKGTEAFF.

The J gene is TRBJ2-3, the V gene TRBV20-1; tentatively, D is TRBD1 (5 bases). Trimming shortened V by 5 bases and J by 5 bases, and 8 bases separated the two germline ends. The CDR3 has 11 amino acids. The germline gives CDR1 DFQATT, CDR2 SNEGSKA (reference sequence). The chain's CDR3 is CSALTVDTQYF. The CDR3 coding sequence is TGCAGTGCTCTGACAGTAGATACGCAGTATTTT.

The chain is built from TRBV28 and TRBJ2-3; 15 bases match TRBD2. V lost 8 bases to trimming and J lost 3 bases; unmatched junction nucleotides: 12. From germline, CDR1 is MDHEN and CDR2 SYDVKM. CDR3 size: 18 residues. The CDR3 nucleotides read TGTGCCAGCTCGGGACTAGCGGGAGGTCGGTTTGTGACAGATACGCAGTATTTT. The encoded protein is CASSGLAGGRFVTDTQYF. The full variable domain, with the rest looked up from reference TRBV28 and TRBJ2-3, is DVKVTQSSRYLVKRTGEKVFLECVQDMDHENMFWYRQDPGLGLRLIYFSYDVKMKEKGDIPEGYSVSREKKERFSLILESASTNQTSMYLCASSGLAGGRFVTDTQYFGPGTRLTVL.

A single count supports this clone. V usage is TRBV30 and J usage is TRBJ1-1; D is unresolved. Looked up from germline, CDR1 is GTSNPN and CDR2 is SVGIG (reference sequence). This CDR3 is 13 amino acids long. The V and J ends lost 4 bases and 1 base respectively, with 10 bases between them. The CDR3 bases are TGTGCCTGGAAAGGAGGAAAGAACACTGAAGCTTTCTTT. This codes for CAWKGGKNTEAFF.

In DNA form, the CDR3 reads TGTGCCAGCCCCGGGGGGCTAGCGGGAGGAGATACGCAGTATTTT. It is translated as CASPGGLAGGDTQYF. The rearrangement links TRBV6-1 to TRBJ2-3; TRBD2 aligns across 11 bases. CDR3 length: 15 amino acids. J gave up 5 bases and V 8 bases, and 9 bases lay outside the gene matches. The germline V gene encodes CDR1 MNHNS and CDR2 SASEGT.

The rearrangement joins TRBV29-1 to TRBJ2-3; maybe TRBD1 (7 bases). Germline CDR1 reads SQVTM; CDR2 reads ANQGSEA. Trimming removed 6 bases at V and 3 bases at J, with 16 bases between. CDR3 size: 14 residues. The CDR3 loop reads CSVNGGGETDTQYF. For the CDR3, the DNA is TGCAGCGTGAATGGAGGGGGCGAGACAGATACGCAGTATTTT.

This chain connects TRBV6-5 to TRBJ2-7; 8 bases agree with TRBD1. Per the germline V gene, CDR1 is MNHEY and CDR2 is SVGAGI. Trimming at V came to 1 base and at J to 4 bases, leaving 6 bases not matched to a gene. The CDR3 runs 15 residues. In DNA, the CDR3 is TGTGCCAGCAGTTACTGGACAGGGTCGGAGTACGAGCAGTACTTC. It codes for CASSYWTGSEYEQYF.

This chain connects TRBV28 to TRBJ1-5, with D possibly matching TRBD1 (5 bases). Germline V gene lookup returns CDR1 MDHEN and CDR2 SYDVKM. The CDR3 consists of 13 residues. Trimming stripped 5 bases from V and 8 bases from J, with 13 bases between. The CDR3 DNA reads as TGTGCCAGCAGTATCGGACGGACAAAGCCCCAGCATTTT. Translated: CASSIGRTKPQHF.

The rearrangement links TRBV7-3 to TRBJ2-1, with 9 bases that match TRBD2. Germline V gives CDR1 SGHTA, CDR2 FQGTGA. Germline trimming cut 5 bases from V and 4 bases from J; bases unmatched to any gene: 12. The CDR3 sequence is 17 residues long. DNA of the CDR3: TGTGCCAGCAGCCCGGGTGGGAGCGGGAGGCAATACAATGAGCAGTTCTTC. Amino acids: CASSPGGSGRQYNEQFF.

The gene calls are TRBV18 and TRBJ2-1, with TRBD2 matching 10 bases. The V and J ends lost 1 base and 4 bases, in that order; junction bases with no gene match: 7. Germline V gene lookup returns CDR1 KGHSH and CDR2 LQKENI. There are 17 residues in the CDR3. CDR3 coding DNA: TGTGCCAGCTCACCACGGGTAGCGGGAGGCCCGTACAATGAGCAGTTCTTC. This translates into CASSPRVAGGPYNEQFF.

This rearrangement joins TRBV5-1 to TRBJ1-1, with 8 bases that match TRBD1. Trimming took 2 bases from V and 5 from J; bases not matched to a gene: 2. Germline CDR1 is SGHRS and CDR2 is YFSETQ. This CDR3 has 13 residues. The CDR3: CASSFNRGTEAFF. CDR3 DNA sequence: TGCGCCAGCAGCTTTAACAGGGGGACTGAAGCTTTCTTT.

This clone has a handful of counts. The chain combines TRBV27 with TRBJ1-1, with a tentative D call TRBD1 (6 bases). Germline values: CDR1 MNHEY, CDR2 SMNVEV (reference sequence). CDR3 length: 13 residues. The V and J ends lost 5 bases and 7 bases respectively, with 14 bases between them. CDR3 sequence (DNA): TGTGCCAGCAGTACGTGGGCGACAGGTGAAGCTTTCTTT. Encoded protein: CASSTWATGEAFF.

This sequence joins TRBV12-5 and TRBJ1-1; 7 nucleotides line up with TRBD1. Germline CDR1 is LGHNT and CDR2 is FRNRAP. V lost 3 bases and J lost 4; bases outside the gene matches: 5. This CDR3 spans 14 amino acids. The chain's CDR3 is CASGFGQVGTEAFF. The DNA of the CDR3 is TGTGCTAGTGGTTTCGGACAGGTGGGCACTGAAGCTTTCTTT.

The rearrangement joins TRBV19 to TRBJ2-1, with D perhaps matching TRBD2 (5 bases). V lost 4 bases and J lost 7, with 11 bases in between. In germline, CDR1 is LNHDA, CDR2 SQIVND (reference sequence). This CDR3 has 13 amino acids. As DNA, the CDR3 is TGTGCCAGTAGTAGCCAAAGAGGGAATGAGCAGTTCTTC. Translating it yields CASSSQRGNEQFF.

This clone was counted once. V and J are TRBV7-3 and TRBJ1-2, with TRBD1 as a possible D gene (6 bases). Trimming left V 3 bases short and J 3 bases short, with 14 bases between. The CDR3 loop spans 15 amino acids. Germline CDR1 is SGHTA and CDR2 is FQGTGA. The CDR3 here is CASSLDSSSDYGYTF. The CDR3 nucleotides are TGTGCCAGCAGCTTGGACAGTTCGAGCGACTATGGCTACACCTTC. The entire variable domain, with the rest obtained from reference TRBV7-3 and TRBJ1-2, is as follows: GAGVSQTPSNKVTEKGKYVELRCDPISGHTALYWYRQSLGQGPEFLIYFQGTGAADDSGLPNDRFFAVRPEGSVSTLKIQRTERGDSAVYLCASSLDSSSDYGYTFGSGTRLTVV.

This chain links TRBV18 with TRBJ2-2; a possible D gene is TRBD1 (5 bases). Germline V gives CDR1 KGHSH, CDR2 LQKENI. This CDR3 region has 13 residues. V was cut by 5 bases and J by 5 bases, with 9 bases left in between. CDR3 in DNA: TGTGCCAGCTCAAGAGACAGAACCGGGGAGCTGTTTTTT. Its translation is CASSRDRTGELFF.

The chain joins TRBV19 to TRBJ2-7; a possible D gene is TRBD2 (5 bases). This CDR3 comprises 13 residues. Trimming shortened V by 5 bases and J by 4 bases, and 12 bases separated the two germline ends. Germline CDR1 reads LNHDA; CDR2 reads SQIVND (reference sequence). CDR3 sequence reads: CASSLTGFYEQYF. CDR3 coding DNA: TGTGCCAGTAGTTTGACGGGATTTTACGAGCAGTACTTC.

This rearrangement joins TRBV18 to TRBJ2-1; 9 bases are a match to TRBD1. In germline, CDR1 is KGHSH, CDR2 LQKENI. This CDR3 contains 14 residues. V dropped 4 bases and J dropped 7; count of bases not matched to a gene: 5. CDR3 protein: CASSRDRVWNEQFF. The CDR3 coding sequence is TGTGCCAGCTCACGGGACAGGGTATGGAATGAGCAGTTCTTC.

The chain links TRBV9 to TRBJ2-2; 10 nucleotides line up with TRBD2. V shed 2 bases and J 4 bases; nucleotides not matched to a gene: 5. The CDR3 runs to 16 residues. Germline CDR1 SGDLS, CDR2 YYNGEE. The CDR3 here is CASSVRAGGPTGELFF. CDR3 nucleotides: TGTGCCAGCAGCGTCAGAGCGGGAGGGCCCACCGGGGAGCTGTTTTTT.

The chain links TRBV27 to TRBJ1-3; D gene ambiguous. V was pared by 5 bases and J by 4 bases, with 9 bases between. This CDR3 has 13 residues. From germline, CDR1 is MNHEY and CDR2 SMNVEV (reference sequence). CDR3 amino acids: CASSANLGNTIYF. The CDR3 DNA follows: TGTGCCAGCAGTGCTAACTTGGGAAACACCATATATTTT.

As to this clone: Compared with germline, one end of the junction differs, possibly owing to a read error. This rearrangement joins TRBV30 to TRBJ2-5; D perhaps matches TRBD1 (6 bases). The germline V gene has CDR1 GTSNPN and CDR2 SVGIG (reference sequence). The CDR3 consists of 12 residues. CDR3 bases: TGTGCCTGGAGTGTAAGGACAGCGAAGGTGAACTTC. As protein: CAWSVRTAKVNF. The whole variable domain, filled in from reference TRBV30 and TRBJ2-5, reads SQTIHQWPATLVQPVGSPLSLECTVEGTSNPNLYWYRQAAGRGLQLLFYSVGIGQISSEVPQNLSASRPQDRQFILSSKKLLLSDSGFYLCAWSVRTAKVNFGPGTRLLVL.